This T cell receptor beta chain was obtained from a study of response to subunit inactivated influenza vaccine. Study findings and constraints: Authors suggested each seasonal flu vaccination may recruit only limited numbers of new T cells.

The sample holds a few counts of this clonotype. The antigen remains undetermined. The germline CDR1 and CDR2 sequences are SGHTA and FQGTGA. The germline V and J ends were trimmed by 0 bases and 5 bases, with 13 bases remaining between them. The CDR3 spans 15 residues. TCRdb itself ran the RT-PCR reads through MiXCR, one entry per CDR3 protein. The sample holds about 650,000 distinct CDR3 sequences; 15% to 18% are singletons and the top ten take around a tenth. This TCR was sampled from a man over 45 who received an inactivated influenza vaccine. The genes are TRBV7-3 and TRBJ2-5; D is possibly TRBD2 (6 bases). The sample here was PBMCs from blood, taken approximately 12 days after vaccination. CDR3 sequence (DNA): TGTGCCAGCAGCTTAACCGTTGGGGGGTTGGAGACCCAGTACTTC. Its protein is CASSLTVGGLETQYF.